The clone carrying this TCR beta chain was seen a single time. All of the isolated RNA was reverse transcribed, so expressed TCRB transcripts were sequenced. This table comes from immunoSEQ multiplex PCR, and its TCRdb copy is limited to in-frame clones, with some not included. The sample lists 620,000 or so clones; roughly 16% were seen once. This sample is drawn from a study of beta chain features in type 1 diabetes. The CDR3 is made up of 16 amino acids. V lost 0 bases to trimming and J lost 1 base, with 13 bases between them. The germline V gene encodes CDR1 SGDLS and CDR2 YYNGEE. The sample comprised naive CD4+ T cells from blood. This chain joins TRBV9 and TRBJ2-5; D possibly corresponds to TRBD2 (6 bases). The receptor was derived from a man aged 18 to 29 in good health. The CDR3 loop is CASSVESGRIQETQYF. The DNA of the CDR3 is TGTGCCAGCAGCGTAGAGAGTGGGAGGATCCAAGAGACCCAGTACTTC.